The present TCR beta chain was sequenced within a study of beta chain features in type 1 diabetes. In the study overall: All samples together contributed 107,917,701 sorted cells for examination.

Expressed TCRB transcripts were sequenced because the entire RNA isolate underwent reverse transcription. The read count averaged approximately 3.3 million across naive, central memory and regulatory T cell samples. Assay used: immunoSEQ multiplex PCR; TCRdb lists only in-frame clones, some missing. The data hold approximately 250,000 clones, with roughly an eighth observed a single time. V lost 3 bases, J lost 2 bases, and 2 bases stayed unmatched. Germline V gene sequence: CDR1 KGHSH, CDR2 LQKENI. The CDR3 sequence is 14 residues long. Study-wide results and caveats: Any HLA type influence on TCRB rearrangement was left unresolved here.

The table lists this clone with a few counts. Its antigen is unknown. The J gene is TRBJ2-7, the V gene TRBV18; TRBD1 aligns across 9 bases. Sequenced input: naive CD4+ T cells from blood. This receptor was identified in a middle-aged woman in good health. The CDR3: CASSPGTGTYEQYF. Here the CDR3 DNA reads TGTGCCAGCTCACCTGGGACAGGGACCTACGAGCAGTACTTC.